The 4 T cell receptor beta chains below come from one sample, sequenced in a study of OX40 agonist ivuxolimab in advanced cancers. The repertoire was sequenced with immunoSEQ multiplex PCR; TCRdb's copy has only in-frame clones and lacks some. Altogether about 45,000 clones are present, more than 75% being singletons, with the ten largest covering 15%. The source was CD4+ or CD8+ T cells sorted from blood, collected in a trial of the OX40 agonist ivuxolimab. These receptors all come from an adult with an advanced solid tumor such as melanoma, head and neck, liver or kidney cancer.

This chain uses TRBV15 with TRBJ2-5, with TRBD2 matching over 9 bases. Germline values: CDR1 LNHNV, CDR2 YYDKDF (reference sequence). The CDR3 totals 14 residues. V dropped 6 bases and J dropped 5; count of bases not matched to a gene: 7. CDR3 sequence (DNA): TGTGCCACCAGGACATTTAGCGGGAGTGAGACCCAGTACTTC. Translating gives CATRTFSGSETQYF.

This chain's CDR3 is CASTSGGYEQYF. In DNA form, the CDR3 reads TGTGCCAGCACCTCAGGGGGGTACGAGCAGTACTTC. The rearrangement links TRBV13 to TRBJ2-7, with D possibly TRBD1 on 7 matching bases. This CDR3 is built from 12 residues. In germline, CDR1 is PRHDT, CDR2 FYEKMQ (reference sequence). V was clipped by 7 bases and J by 4 bases, with 11 bases between them. Full variable domain (rest looked up from reference TRBV13 and TRBJ2-7): AAGVIQSPRHLIKEKRETATLKCYPIPRHDTVYWYQQGPGQDPQFLISFYEKMQSDKGSIPDRFSAQQFSDYHSELNMSSLELGDSALYFCASTSGGYEQYFGPGTRLTVT.

The genes are TRBV4-1 and TRBJ1-1; D gene uncertain. V was pared by 4 bases and J by 2 bases, with 5 bases between. The germline gives CDR1 MGHRA, CDR2 YSYEKL. This CDR3 contains 12 residues. The CDR3 DNA reads TGCGCCAGCAGCCCAGGAAACACTGAAGCTTTCTTT. This codes for CASSPGNTEAFF.

Relative to its sample, this clone is medium-sized (0.01 to 0.1%). V and J are TRBV4-2 and TRBJ1-3, with D unresolved. Germline lookup yields CDR1 LGHNA and CDR2 YNFKEQ. The CDR3 contains 16 residues. V lost 0 bases and J 0 bases, leaving 9 bases between the germline ends. CDR3 residues: CASSQDGYSSGNTIYF. CDR3 nucleotide sequence: TGTGCCAGCAGCCAAGACGGATACAGCTCTGGAAACACCATATATTTT.